The 12 T cell receptor beta chains listed next were all sequenced from one sample in a study of blood T cell repertoires in COVID-19. Assay used: immunoSEQ multiplex PCR; TCRdb lists only in-frame clones, some missing. Among about 54,000 clones listed, 90% to 95% were seen once. The sample was peripheral blood. Every receptor here comes from a woman in her sixties or seventies with active or convalescent COVID-19.

The J gene is TRBJ2-1, the V gene TRBV9; 8 nucleotides line up with TRBD2. The V gene end was trimmed by 3 bases and the J gene end by 6 bases; junction bases not matched to a gene: 2. CDR3 size: 13 residues. Germline V lookup: CDR1 SGDLS, CDR2 YYNGEE. CDR3 DNA: TGTGCCAGCAGCGCCGCGGGGGGCAATGAGCAGTTCTTC. Amino acid sequence: CASSAAGGNEQFF.

The chain carries TRBV11-2 and TRBJ2-7; D perhaps matches TRBD2 (5 bases). The CDR3 runs to 14 residues. Trimming cost V 8 bases and J 3 bases, with 17 bases left between them. Germline V gene sequence: CDR1 SGHAT, CDR2 FQNNGV. The CDR3 loop reads CASGGMWADYEQYF. The CDR3 DNA reads TGTGCCAGCGGAGGCATGTGGGCTGACTACGAGCAGTACTTC.

The V and J genes are TRBV29-1 and TRBJ1-3; TRBD1 agrees at 8 bases. This CDR3 contains 13 residues. After removal of 7 bases from V and 4 bases from J, the junction contained 6 bases not matched to a gene. Germline V gives CDR1 SQVTM, CDR2 ANQGSEA. The CDR3 sequence: CSARTGSGNTIYF. The CDR3 nucleotides are TGCAGCGCTCGGACAGGGTCGGGAAACACCATATATTTT.

This chain joins TRBV27 and TRBJ2-5; TRBD1 matches 8 bases. This CDR3 has 15 residues. Looked up from germline, CDR1 is MNHEY and CDR2 is SMNVEV (reference sequence). Trimming removed 6 bases from V and 5 bases from J; junction bases left unmatched: 11. This CDR3 reads CASRRRQGWLETQYF. CDR3 nucleotides: TGTGCCAGCAGGAGAAGACAGGGGTGGTTGGAGACCCAGTACTTC.

This chain connects TRBV2 to TRBJ2-1; D call uncertain. CDR1 is SNHLY and CDR2 is FYNNEI in the germline V gene. The CDR3 totals 12 residues. V lost 4 bases and J 9 bases, leaving 10 bases between the germline ends. DNA of the CDR3: TGTGCCAGCAGTGGACAATCGGTTGAGCAGTTCTTC. Amino acid sequence: CASSGQSVEQFF.

The rearrangement uses TRBV6-5 and TRBJ2-5; 12 bases align to TRBD1. Germline V gene sequence: CDR1 MNHEY, CDR2 SVGAGI. J gave up 5 bases and V 6 bases, and 7 bases lay outside the gene matches. The CDR3 runs 15 residues. This chain's CDR3 is CASRGDRGRRETQYF. CDR3 in DNA: TGTGCCAGCAGGGGGGACAGGGGGCGCCGGGAGACCCAGTACTTC.

J is TRBJ1-2 and V is TRBV20-1; no firm D call. The CDR3 covers 10 residues. Germline lookup yields CDR1 DFQATT and CDR2 SNEGSKA (reference sequence). V was clipped by 0 bases and J by 6 bases, with 2 bases between them. The CDR3 DNA reads TGCAGTGCTAGAGATAATGGCTACACCTTC. Its protein is CSARDNGYTF.

V usage is TRBV6-6 and J usage is TRBJ1-5, with D possibly TRBD1 on 6 matching bases. Deletions cut 7 bases from V and 6 bases from J, with 13 bases between. CDR3 length: 13 amino acids. Germline loops: CDR1 MNHNY, CDR2 SVGAGI (reference sequence). The CDR3 DNA reads as TGTGCCAGCACGAAAGGGGGGGGTCAGCCCCAGCATTTT. It yields the protein CASTKGGGQPQHF.

This clone occurred once. The chain recombines TRBV30 with TRBJ1-3, with 9 bases fitting TRBD1. This CDR3 is built from 13 residues. The V gene end was trimmed by 0 bases and the J gene end by 12 bases; junction bases not matched to a gene: 6. Germline V gene data show CDR1 as GTSNPN and CDR2 as SVGIG (reference sequence). The CDR3 coding sequence is TGTGCCTGGAGTGTTTCGACAGGGGGTATCATATATTTT. Residues: CAWSVSTGGIIYF.

The chain recombines TRBV12-3 or TRBV12-4 with TRBJ1-1; D ambiguous. The CDR3 covers 10 residues. Trimming cost V 7 bases and J 8 bases, with 8 bases left between them. This CDR3 is CASKTTEAFF. The CDR3 DNA reads TGTGCCAGCAAAACAACAGAAGCTTTCTTT.

The rearrangement uses TRBV2 and TRBJ1-2; D is unclear. Trimming shortened V by 3 bases and J by 5 bases, and 16 bases separated the two germline ends. Germline V lookup: CDR1 SNHLY, CDR2 FYNNEI. This CDR3 region has 15 residues. Here the CDR3 reads CASSDLAGQKYGYTF. The CDR3 region has the DNA TGTGCCAGCAGTGACCTCGCAGGCCAGAAATATGGCTACACCTTC.

The chain couples TRBV6-2 or TRBV6-3 to TRBJ1-2, with D perhaps TRBD1 (6 bases). CDR3 length: 17 residues. V lost 6 bases and J lost 2, with 22 bases in between. Germline lookup yields CDR1 MNHEY and CDR2 SVGEGT. CDR3 in amino acids: CASSRIHQGTRNYGYTF. The CDR3 nucleotides read TGTGCCAGCAGCCGGATACACCAAGGGACAAGGAACTATGGCTACACCTTC.